This T cell receptor beta chain is from a study of PD-1 blockade in classical Hodgkin lymphoma. Sequenced by immunoSEQ multiplex PCR; TCRdb stores in-frame clones only, minus some. In the table there are about 50,000 clones, about 73% of which are singletons. This clone came up a few times. All patients experienced relapse after autologous stem cell transplantation, and brentuximab vedotin exposure was variable. The trim removed 5 bases at V and 2 bases at J, leaving 8 bases unmatched. The CDR3 runs 15 residues. Germline-derived CDR1 and CDR2 are MNHEY and SVGAGI. This rearrangement joins TRBV6-5 to TRBJ2-7, with 8 nucleotides matching TRBD1. The sample in question was peripheral blood mononuclear cells (PBMCs), obtained at baseline. The clonotype originates from a human donor with classical Hodgkin lymphoma. The CDR3 nucleotides read TGTGCCAGCAGTCGGGACAGGCCCATTCCCTACGAGCAGTACTTC. Translating gives CASSRDRPIPYEQYF.